Sequencing of this TCR beta chain was carried out in a study of blood T cells in healthy people across ages. The CDR3 covers 12 residues. V was clipped by 11 bases and J by 8 bases, with 15 bases between them. Per germline, CDR1 SEHNR and CDR2 FQNEAQ (reference sequence). Points from the study as a whole: Since the PBMCs were unsorted, naive and antigen-experienced cells could not be conclusively compared. Not knowing donor CMV status may have confounded expanded clonotype changes. Older age went with lower TCR beta diversity per million T cells, in a roughly linear way.

Concerning this clonotype: The antigen remains unidentified.

The second PCR ran roughly 6 to 11 cycles with a sample-barcoded 5' primer and J-beta primers. TCRdb ran MiXCR on the 5' RACE reads and lists one entry per CDR3 protein. Of about 1,500,000 distinct CDR3 sequences in the sample, roughly 40% were seen once. The chain recombines TRBV7-9 with TRBJ1-4; D gene unclear. The sequenced sample was blood. This TCR came from a woman under 30 in good health. CDR3: CAVLEGSEKLFF. The CDR3 DNA follows: TGTGCCGTCCTTGAGGGCAGCGAAAAACTGTTTTTT.